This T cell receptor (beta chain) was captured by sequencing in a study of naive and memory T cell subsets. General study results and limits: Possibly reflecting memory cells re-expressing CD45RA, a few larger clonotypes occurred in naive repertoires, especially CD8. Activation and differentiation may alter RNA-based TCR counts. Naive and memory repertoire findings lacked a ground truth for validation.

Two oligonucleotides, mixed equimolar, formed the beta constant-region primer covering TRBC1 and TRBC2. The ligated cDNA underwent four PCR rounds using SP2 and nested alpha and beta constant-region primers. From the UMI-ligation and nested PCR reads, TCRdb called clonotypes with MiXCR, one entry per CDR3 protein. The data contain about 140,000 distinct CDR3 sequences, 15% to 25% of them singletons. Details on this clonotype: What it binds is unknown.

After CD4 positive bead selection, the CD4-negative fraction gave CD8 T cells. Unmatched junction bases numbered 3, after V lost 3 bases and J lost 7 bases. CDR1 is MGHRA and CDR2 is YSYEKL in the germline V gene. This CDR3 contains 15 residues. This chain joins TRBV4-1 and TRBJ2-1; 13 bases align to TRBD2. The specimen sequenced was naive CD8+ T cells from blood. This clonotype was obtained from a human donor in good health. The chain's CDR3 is CASSQTSGRTNEQFF. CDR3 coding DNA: TGCGCCAGCAGCCAGACTAGCGGGAGGACAAATGAGCAGTTCTTC.